The sequence of this T cell receptor (beta chain) was determined in a study of CD8 T cells in ankylosing spondylitis. Study-wide points: As reported, disease-linked clones showed significant enrichment in matched ankylosing spondylitis synovial fluid. Apparently characteristic of ankylosing spondylitis blood was a TCR beta motif (roughly eight highly homologous variants).

This CDR3 is built from 18 residues. Germline V gene sequence: CDR1 SGHVS, CDR2 FQNEAQ. Between the trimmed V and J ends, which lost 2 bases and 0 bases, there was a span of 17 bases. With respect to this clonotype: Its antigen is unknown.

The authors made TCR beta libraries by quantitative 5'-RACE with molecular barcodes. A single record per CDR3 protein comes from TCRdb applying MiXCR to the 5' RACE reads. The data contain a few hundred thousand distinct CDR3 sequences, 18% of them singletons. The chain employs TRBV7-8 and TRBJ2-1, with D tentatively TRBD1 (5 bases). The sample comprised blood, either unsorted or a sorted T cell fraction (not recorded which). This clonotype was obtained from a male donor with ankylosing spondylitis or in good health (not recorded which). The chain's CDR3 is CASSLKGIKGASYNEQFF. The CDR3 DNA is TGTGCCAGCAGCTTAAAGGGGATCAAAGGTGCCTCCTACAATGAGCAGTTCTTC.